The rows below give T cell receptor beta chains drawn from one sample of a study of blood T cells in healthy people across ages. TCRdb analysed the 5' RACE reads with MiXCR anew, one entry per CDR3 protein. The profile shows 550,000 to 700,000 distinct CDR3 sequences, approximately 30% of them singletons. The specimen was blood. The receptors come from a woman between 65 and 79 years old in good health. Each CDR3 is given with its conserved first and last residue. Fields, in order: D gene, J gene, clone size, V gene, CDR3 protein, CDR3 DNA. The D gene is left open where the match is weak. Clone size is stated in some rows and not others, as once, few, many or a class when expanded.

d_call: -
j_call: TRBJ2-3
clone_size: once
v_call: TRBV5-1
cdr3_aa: CASSLEPPPDTQYF
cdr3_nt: TGCGCCAGCAGCTTAGAGCCCCCCCCAGATACGCAGTATTTT

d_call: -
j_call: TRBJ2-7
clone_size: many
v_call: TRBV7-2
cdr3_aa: CASSLAPGLAAGEQYF
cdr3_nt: TGTGCCAGCAGCTTAGCGCCCGGCCTCGCCGCGGGCGAGCAGTACTTC

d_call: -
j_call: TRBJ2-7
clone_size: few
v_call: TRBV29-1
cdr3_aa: CSVAEETYEQYF
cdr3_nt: TGCAGCGTTGCTGAGGAGACCTACGAGCAGTACTTC

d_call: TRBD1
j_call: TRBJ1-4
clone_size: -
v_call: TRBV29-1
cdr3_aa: CSAADRGGEKLFF
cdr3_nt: TGCAGCGCCGCGGACAGGGGAGGCGAAAAACTGTTTTTT

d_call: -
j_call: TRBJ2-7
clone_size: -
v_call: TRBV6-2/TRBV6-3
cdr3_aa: CASSYVMGRSYEQYF
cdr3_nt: TGTGCCAGCAGTTACGTTATGGGTCGGTCCTACGAGCAGTACTTC

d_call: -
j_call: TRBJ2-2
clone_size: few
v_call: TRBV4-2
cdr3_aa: CASSPWENTGELFF
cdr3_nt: TGTGCCAGCAGCCCCTGGGAGAACACCGGGGAGCTGTTTTTT

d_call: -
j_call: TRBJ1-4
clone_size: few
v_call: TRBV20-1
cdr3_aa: CSASLDRHSTNEKLFF
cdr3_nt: TGCAGTGCTAGTCTCGACAGGCACTCAACTAATGAAAAACTGTTTTTT

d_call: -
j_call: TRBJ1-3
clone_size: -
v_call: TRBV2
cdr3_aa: CASRSLEGLPSGNTIYF
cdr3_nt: TGTGCCAGCAGATCTCTGGAGGGGTTACCCTCTGGAAACACCATATATTTT

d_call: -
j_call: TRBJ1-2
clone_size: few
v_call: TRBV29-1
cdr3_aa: CSVEEFQGYTF
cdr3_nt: TGCAGCGTTGAAGAATTTCAGGGCTACACCTTC

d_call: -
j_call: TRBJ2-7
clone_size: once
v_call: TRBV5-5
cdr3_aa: CASSLARGASSYEQYF
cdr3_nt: TGTGCCAGCAGCTTGGCTAGAGGTGCCTCCTCCTACGAGCAGTACTTC

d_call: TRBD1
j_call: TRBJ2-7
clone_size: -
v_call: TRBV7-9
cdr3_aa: CASSPGQYEEQYF
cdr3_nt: TGTGCCAGCAGCCCGGGACAGTATGAAGAGCAGTACTTC

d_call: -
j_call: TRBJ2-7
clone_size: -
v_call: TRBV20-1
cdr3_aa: CSARMGTYEQYF
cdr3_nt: TGCAGTGCTAGAATGGGTACTTACGAGCAGTACTTC

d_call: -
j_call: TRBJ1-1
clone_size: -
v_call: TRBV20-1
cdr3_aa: CSARDDEGTTYEAFF
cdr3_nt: TGCAGTGCTAGAGATGATGAGGGGACAACATACGAAGCTTTCTTT

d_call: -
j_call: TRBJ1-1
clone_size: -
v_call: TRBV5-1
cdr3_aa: CASSLSQANTEAFF
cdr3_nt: TGCGCCAGCAGCTTGTCTCAGGCGAACACTGAAGCTTTCTTT

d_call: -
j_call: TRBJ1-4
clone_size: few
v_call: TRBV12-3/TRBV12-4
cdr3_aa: CASFGPNEKLFF
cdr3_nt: TGTGCCAGCTTCGGCCCTAATGAAAAACTGTTTTTT

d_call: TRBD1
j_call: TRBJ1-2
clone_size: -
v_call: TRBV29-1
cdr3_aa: CSVPLRGDYGYTF
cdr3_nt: TGCAGCGTTCCTCTCAGGGGGGACTATGGCTACACCTTC

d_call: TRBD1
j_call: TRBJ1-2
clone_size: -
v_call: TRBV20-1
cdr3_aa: CSARRQGFGYGYTF
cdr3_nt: TGCAGTGCTAGACGACAGGGATTTGGCTATGGCTACACCTTC